This is a list of T cell receptor beta chains from one sample in a study of OX40 agonist ivuxolimab in advanced cancers. Assay: immunoSEQ multiplex PCR; the TCRdb copy retains only in-frame clones and omits some. The sample shows some 54,000 clones, 84% of them seen only once. The starting material was CD4+ or CD8+ T cells sorted from blood, obtained in a trial of the OX40 agonist ivuxolimab. These receptors came from an adult with an advanced solid tumor such as melanoma, head and neck, liver or kidney cancer. Both conserved end residues are trimmed from each CDR3.

v_call: TRBV27
cdr3_length: 13
j_call: TRBJ2-2
cdr3_aa: ASSLYGTGSGELF

v_call: TRBV2
cdr3_length: 13
j_call: TRBJ2-7
cdr3_aa: ASSLILGQGLQQY

v_call: TRBV6-1
cdr3_length: 13
j_call: TRBJ2-2
cdr3_aa: ASSTQGAGAGELF

v_call: TRBV18
cdr3_length: 10
j_call: TRBJ1-1
cdr3_aa: ASSPQDTEAF

v_call: TRBV18
cdr3_length: 9
j_call: TRBJ2-3
cdr3_aa: ASSPGDTQY

v_call: TRBV29-1
cdr3_length: 12
j_call: TRBJ2-3
cdr3_aa: SAGGGISTDTQY

v_call: TRBV11-3
cdr3_length: 12
j_call: TRBJ2-6
cdr3_aa: ASSLDGGANVLT

v_call: TRBV28
cdr3_length: 11
j_call: TRBJ1-4
cdr3_aa: ASSFPPGEKLF

v_call: TRBV5-4
cdr3_length: 13
j_call: TRBJ2-3
cdr3_aa: ASSSDTSTTDTQY

v_call: TRBV2
cdr3_length: 13
j_call: TRBJ2-3
cdr3_aa: ASKGGVPWADTQY

v_call: TRBV28
cdr3_length: 15
j_call: TRBJ1-2
cdr3_aa: ASTRLPYPGQDYGYT

v_call: TRBV11-2
cdr3_length: 12
j_call: TRBJ1-1
cdr3_aa: ASSFTGTFGEAF

v_call: TRBV28
cdr3_length: 14
j_call: TRBJ2-2
cdr3_aa: ASSHNTLTNTGELF

v_call: TRBV20-1
cdr3_length: 8
j_call: TRBJ2-1
cdr3_aa: SAQNNEQF

v_call: TRBV7-2
cdr3_length: 13
j_call: TRBJ2-5
cdr3_aa: ASSAERENKETQY

v_call: TRBV28
cdr3_length: 16
j_call: TRBJ2-4
cdr3_aa: ASSLSRGIDLAKNIQY

v_call: TRBV5-8
cdr3_length: 15
j_call: TRBJ2-2
cdr3_aa: ASSAGQKHINTGELF

v_call: TRBV11-2
cdr3_length: 14
j_call: TRBJ2-7
cdr3_aa: ASSSISGRAFHEQY

v_call: TRBV2
cdr3_length: 13
j_call: TRBJ2-1
cdr3_aa: ASRPGLEYSNEQF

v_call: TRBV29-1
cdr3_length: 9
j_call: TRBJ1-1
cdr3_aa: SVGWGTEAF

v_call: TRBV5-6
cdr3_length: 12
j_call: TRBJ1-1
cdr3_aa: ASSHSTGNFEAF

v_call: TRBV7-2
cdr3_length: 10
j_call: TRBJ2-7
cdr3_aa: ASSLKQGYRY

v_call: TRBV6-5
cdr3_length: 14
j_call: TRBJ1-5
cdr3_aa: ASSSLPGSSNQPQH

v_call: TRBV11-2
cdr3_length: 13
j_call: TRBJ2-3
cdr3_aa: ASSARAGGTDTQY

v_call: TRBV5-8
cdr3_length: 15
j_call: TRBJ2-2
cdr3_aa: ASSPQLTSGHTGELF

v_call: TRBV6-5
cdr3_length: 12
j_call: TRBJ1-5
cdr3_aa: AAGGVASNQPQH

v_call: TRBV6-6
cdr3_length: 12
j_call: TRBJ2-4
cdr3_aa: ASSTQGVRNIQY

v_call: TRBV7-2
cdr3_length: 10
j_call: TRBJ2-1
cdr3_aa: ASSLGGSEQF

v_call: TRBV5-1
cdr3_length: 16
j_call: TRBJ2-6
cdr3_aa: ASSELSQGADGANVLT

v_call: TRBV5-6
cdr3_length: 10
j_call: TRBJ1-3
cdr3_aa: ASSDGRNTIY

v_call: TRBV25-1
cdr3_length: 12
j_call: TRBJ1-1
cdr3_aa: ASSGQGPNTEAF

v_call: TRBV5-4
cdr3_length: 15
j_call: TRBJ2-3
cdr3_aa: ASSLDNFERAGDTQY

v_call: TRBV6-5
cdr3_length: 12
j_call: TRBJ1-2
cdr3_aa: ASSRNQGARGYT

v_call: TRBV7-2
cdr3_length: 13
j_call: TRBJ2-2
cdr3_aa: ASSSMPGRNGELF

v_call: TRBV7-2
cdr3_length: 11
j_call: TRBJ2-1
cdr3_aa: ASSAGIYNEQF

v_call: TRBV6-1
cdr3_length: 11
j_call: TRBJ2-5
cdr3_aa: ASSAGSQETQY

v_call: TRBV6-6
cdr3_length: 12
j_call: TRBJ1-1
cdr3_aa: ASSDRTANTEAF

v_call: TRBV5-6
cdr3_length: 12
j_call: TRBJ1-1
cdr3_aa: ASSRRSRATEAF

v_call: TRBV5-4
cdr3_length: 12
j_call: TRBJ2-5
cdr3_aa: ASSSGRDEETQY

v_call: TRBV28
cdr3_length: 13
j_call: TRBJ2-7
cdr3_aa: ASSPPGQGAGEQY

v_call: TRBV7-3
cdr3_length: 13
j_call: TRBJ2-1
cdr3_aa: ASSLTSGRHNEQF